This TCR beta chain was sequenced in a study of cytomegalovirus exposure and HLA in healthy donors. The study ran its PCR with 60 Vbeta and 13 Jbeta primers. Using immunoSEQ multiplex PCR, the repertoire was profiled, and TCRdb retains in-frame clones only, with some absent. The data show about 160,000 clones, with approximately 76% seen just once and about 1.3% held by the top ten. Sequenced sample: PBMCs. The TCR originated in a man aged 60-69 years in good health and CMV-seronegative.

The CDR3 protein is CASSQDNGGEETQYF. CDR3 in DNA: TGCGCCAGCAGCCAAGATAATGGGGGCGAAGAGACCCAGTACTTC. This rearrangement joins TRBV4-3 to TRBJ2-5; possibly TRBD1 for D (6 bases). The germline gives CDR1 LGHNA, CDR2 YSLEER. The length of the CDR3 is 15 residues. Trimming pared 0 bases from V and 3 bases from J, leaving 11 bases between.